The 8 T cell receptor beta chains presented below share a single source sample, sequenced in a study of technical replicates of blood from several donors. Sequenced by immunoSEQ multiplex PCR; TCRdb stores in-frame clones only, minus some. The sample consists of 50,000 to 70,000 clones, around 93% of them appearing once. The sample consisted of PBMCs. Receptors originate from a human donor in good health. Some clones in this sample may be carry-over from other donors' samples.

This chain joins TRBV7-8 and TRBJ1-2, with a possible D match to TRBD1 (5 bases). The germline V and J ends were trimmed by 1 base and 8 bases, with 14 bases remaining between them. CDR1 SGHVS and CDR2 FQNEAQ come from the germline V gene. The CDR3 covers 14 residues. The CDR3 is CASSLVQGGRGYTF. DNA for the CDR3: TGTGCCAGCAGCTTAGTTCAGGGCGGACGCGGCTACACCTTC.

The chain couples TRBV4-3 to TRBJ2-1; D unclear. CDR3 length equals 14 residues. The germline V gene has CDR1 LGHNA and CDR2 YSLEER. V was clipped by 0 bases and J by 4 bases, with 7 bases between them. In DNA, the CDR3 is TGCGCCAGCAGCCAAGAATGGCGGTACAATGAGCAGTTCTTC. As protein: CASSQEWRYNEQFF.

This clone showed up just once. V is TRBV23-1 and J is TRBJ2-2; the match to TRBD1 covers 11 bases. TRBV23-1 is identified as an open reading frame with a role that is uncertain. The CDR3 extends over 24 amino acids. V gave up 0 bases and J gave up 5 bases; unmatched junction bases: 26. CDR3 nucleotide sequence: TGCGCCAGCAGTCAATCGGAGGACAGGGGGCTGAAAGGGAGAGGGGATGGCTGTACCGGGGAGCTGTTTTTT. This codes for CASSQSEDRGLKGRGDGCTGELFF.

The chain is built from TRBV6-5 and TRBJ2-4, with D perhaps matching TRBD1 (5 bases). The CDR3 loop spans 13 amino acids. V lost 5 bases to trimming and J lost 7 bases, with 12 bases between them. Germline CDR1 and CDR2: MNHEY and SVGAGI. CDR3 protein: CASSRKGYNIQYF. The CDR3 nucleotides are TGTGCCAGCAGTCGAAAGGGGTATAACATTCAGTACTTC.

The V and J genes are TRBV11-3 and TRBJ2-1; 10 nucleotides align to TRBD2. The germline gives CDR1 SGHNT, CDR2 YENEEA. The J segment lost 6 bases and the V segment lost 1 base, leaving 3 bases of the junction unmatched. The CDR3 covers 15 residues. CDR3 loop: CASSLGTSGINEQFF. As DNA, the CDR3 is TGTGCCAGCAGCTTAGGGACTAGCGGAATCAATGAGCAGTTCTTC.

The chain employs TRBV7-3 and TRBJ1-1, with D perhaps matching TRBD1 (5 bases). CDR3 length: 16 amino acids. Germline V lookup: CDR1 SGHTA, CDR2 FQGTGA. V was trimmed by 5 bases and J by 1 base, leaving 17 bases between them. The CDR3 loop reads CASSPVGQGKNTEAFF. The CDR3 DNA follows: TGTGCCAGCAGCCCCGTCGGACAAGGGAAGAACACTGAAGCTTTCTTT.

The chain couples TRBV5-1 to TRBJ2-1; 7 bases match TRBD2. The CDR3 is 14 amino acids. Germline assignment: CDR1 SGHRS and CDR2 YFSETQ. Losses at the gene ends were 5 bases for V and 4 bases for J; bases not matched to a gene: 6. The CDR3 DNA reads TGCGCCAGCAGTGCCAGCGGGGCTTACAATGAGCAGTTCTTC. It specifies CASSASGAYNEQFF.

The chain joins TRBV7-8 to TRBJ1-2; D is undetermined. Germline CDR1 is SGHVS and CDR2 is FQNEAQ. This CDR3 has 16 amino acids. V lost 1 base, J lost 5 bases, and 17 bases lay in between. Here the CDR3 DNA reads TGTGCCAGCAGCTTAGTTGTGCGGGCAGAGGCGTATGGCTACACCTTC. As protein: CASSLVVRAEAYGYTF.